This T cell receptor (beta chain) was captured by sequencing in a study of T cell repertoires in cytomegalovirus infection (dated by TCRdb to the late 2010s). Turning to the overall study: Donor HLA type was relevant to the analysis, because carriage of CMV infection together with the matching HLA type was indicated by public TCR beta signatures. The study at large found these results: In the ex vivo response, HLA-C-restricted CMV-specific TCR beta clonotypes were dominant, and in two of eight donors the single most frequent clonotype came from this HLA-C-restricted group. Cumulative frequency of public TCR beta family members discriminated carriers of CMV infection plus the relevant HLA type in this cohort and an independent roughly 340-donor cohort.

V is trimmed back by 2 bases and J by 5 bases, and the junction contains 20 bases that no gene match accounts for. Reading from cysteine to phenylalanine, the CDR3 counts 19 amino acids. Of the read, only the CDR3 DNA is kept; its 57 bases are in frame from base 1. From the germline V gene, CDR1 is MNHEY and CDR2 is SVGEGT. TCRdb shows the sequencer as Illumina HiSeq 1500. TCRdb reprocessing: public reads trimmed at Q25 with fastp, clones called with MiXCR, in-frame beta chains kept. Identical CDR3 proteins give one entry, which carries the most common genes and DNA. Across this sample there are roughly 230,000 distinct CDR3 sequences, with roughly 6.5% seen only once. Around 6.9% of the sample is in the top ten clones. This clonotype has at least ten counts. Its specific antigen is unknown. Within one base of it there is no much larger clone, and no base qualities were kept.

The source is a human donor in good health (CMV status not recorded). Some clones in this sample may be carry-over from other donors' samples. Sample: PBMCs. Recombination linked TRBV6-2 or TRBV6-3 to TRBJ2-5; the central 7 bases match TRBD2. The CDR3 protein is CASSYTRFMSSGLRETQYF. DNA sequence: TGTGCCAGCAGTTACACTCGGTTCATGTCTAGCGGCCTACGGGAGACCCAGTACTTC.